The 26 T cell receptor beta chains reported below all come from one sample, sequenced in a study of PD-1 blockade in classical Hodgkin lymphoma. Time point reported: newly diagnosed, previously untreated cHL patient sample. Magnetic negative selection served to purify CD4+ T cells out of PBMCs that had been thawed. Data came from immunoSEQ multiplex PCR; TCRdb stores just in-frame clones and leaves some out. The table has roughly 30,000 clones, roughly 90% seen once. Sequencing input: CD4+ T cells from blood. The receptor set was obtained from a human donor with classical Hodgkin lymphoma.

The chain carries TRBV5-8 and TRBJ2-1, with 9 bases aligning to TRBD2. Germline V gene data show CDR1 as SGHTS and CDR2 as YDEGEE. V shed 4 bases and J 4 bases; nucleotides not matched to a gene: 12. This CDR3 comprises 17 residues. The CDR3 bases are TGTGCCAGCAGCGCTGGCTCCCTAGCGGGACTGTACAATGAGCAGTTCTTC. Translation gives CASSAGSLAGLYNEQFF.

This chain uses TRBV6-6 with TRBJ2-7; D uncertain. V shed 6 bases and J shed 1 base, with 16 bases lying between them. The CDR3 consists of 15 residues. Germline-derived CDR1 and CDR2 are MNHNY and SVGAGI (reference sequence). This chain's CDR3 is CASSPGGLGSYEQYF. As DNA, the CDR3 is TGTGCCAGCAGCCCCGGCGGATTGGGATCCTACGAGCAGTACTTC.

The CDR3, as DNA: TGTGCCAGCAGCCTGGACAAGAGCAACACTGAAGCTTTCTTT. Its translation is CASSLDKSNTEAFF. This chain joins TRBV7-2 and TRBJ1-1; D perhaps matches TRBD1 (5 bases). Germline-derived CDR1 and CDR2 are SGHTA and FQGNSA. The V end lost 5 bases, the J end lost 2 bases, and 12 bases lay between the germline ends. The CDR3 consists of 14 residues.

The V and J genes are TRBV5-8 and TRBJ1-4; 9 bases are shared with TRBD1. The CDR3 covers 15 residues. V dropped 5 bases and J dropped 8; count of bases not matched to a gene: 10. Germline V gene sequence: CDR1 SGHTS, CDR2 YDEGEE. DNA of the CDR3: TGTGCCAGCAGTTTGACCGGGACAGGGAGCGAAAAACTGTTTTTT. Translated: CASSLTGTGSEKLFF.

The genes are TRBV7-2 and TRBJ1-1, with D unresolved. CDR1 is SGHTA, CDR2 FQGNSA, per germline. V was pared by 2 bases and J by 6 bases, with 16 bases between. The CDR3 runs 15 residues. Here the CDR3 DNA reads TGTGCCAGCAGCTTAAGTGGGGTGATAGGGTCTGAAGCTTTCTTT. Translating gives CASSLSGVIGSEAFF.

The chain couples TRBV2 to TRBJ2-1; 8 bases match TRBD2. CDR1 is SNHLY and CDR2 is FYNNEI in the germline V gene. The length of the CDR3 is 16 residues. Losses at the gene ends were 2 bases for V and 1 base for J; bases not matched to a gene: 4. The CDR3 DNA reads TGTGCCAGCAGTGAATACGGGGGGGTTTCCTACAATGAGCAGTTCTTC. Translated: CASSEYGGVSYNEQFF. Combining the CDR3 with reference TRBV2 and TRBJ2-1 gives the whole variable domain EPEVTQTPSHQVTQMGQEVILRCVPISNHLYFYWYRQILGQKVEFLVSFYNNEISEKSEIFDDQFSVERPDGSNFTLKIRSTKLEDSAMYFCASSEYGGVSYNEQFFGPGTRLTVL.

This chain uses TRBV7-2 with TRBJ2-2; D is undetermined. V lost 2 bases and J lost 3, with 10 bases in between. Germline V gene sequence: CDR1 SGHTA, CDR2 FQGNSA. There are 15 residues in the CDR3. CDR3: CASSLWSRDTGELFF. The CDR3 region has the DNA TGTGCCAGCAGCTTATGGTCCCGGGACACCGGGGAGCTGTTTTTT.

V usage is TRBV20-1 and J usage is TRBJ2-3, with D unclear. Germline CDR1 is DFQATT and CDR2 is SNEGSKA (reference sequence). The length of the CDR3 is 11 residues. Trimming took 2 bases from V and 5 from J, leaving 5 bases between them. In DNA form, the CDR3 reads TGCAGTGCTAGACCGGTAGATACGCAGTATTTT. It codes for CSARPVDTQYF.

The chain has TRBV19 and TRBJ1-1; D not certain. Trimming took off 6 bases at V and 1 base at J, with 12 bases between the two ends. Germline assignment: CDR1 LNHDA and CDR2 SQIVND (reference sequence). The CDR3 length is 14 residues. The CDR3 here is CASSLKDWNTEAFF. The CDR3 DNA reads TGTGCCAGTAGCCTAAAGGACTGGAACACTGAAGCTTTCTTT.

The J gene is TRBJ1-2, the V gene TRBV5-1; the D is unclear. Germline V gene data show CDR1 as SGHRS and CDR2 as YFSETQ. V lost 3 bases to trimming and J lost 7 bases, with 16 bases between them. This CDR3 spans 14 amino acids. The DNA of the CDR3 is TGCGCCAGCAGCTCGATAGACGCGAGCGGTGGCTACACCTTC. This sequence encodes CASSSIDASGGYTF.

J is TRBJ2-1 and V is TRBV7-2; TRBD2 might be the D (6 bases). Germline-derived CDR1 and CDR2 are SGHTA and FQGNSA. This CDR3 contains 12 residues. The germline V and J ends were trimmed by 5 bases and 7 bases, with 9 bases remaining between them. The chain's CDR3 is CASSKEGNEQFF. The CDR3 DNA is TGTGCCAGCAGCAAGGAGGGGAATGAGCAGTTCTTC.

The chain joins TRBV7-9 to TRBJ1-2, with TRBD1 matching 9 bases. J gave up 4 bases and V 4 bases, and 7 bases lay outside the gene matches. The CDR3 length is 15 residues. Germline lookup yields CDR1 SEHNR and CDR2 FQNEAQ (reference sequence). CDR3 DNA sequence: TGTGCCAGCAGCTCCACAGGGGGCCCCTTCTATGGCTACACCTTC. Translated: CASSSTGGPFYGYTF.

CDR3 DNA sequence: TGTGCCAGCAGCTTATCAGCCTCTGGAAACACCATATATTTT. This gives the protein CASSLSASGNTIYF. This chain joins TRBV7-2 and TRBJ1-3, with D unresolved. V was trimmed by 2 bases and J by 0 bases, leaving 5 bases between them. The V gene's germline CDR1 is SGHTA and CDR2 FQGNSA. The CDR3 has 14 amino acids.

The chain employs TRBV5-1 and TRBJ1-3; unclear D gene. V lost 9 bases and J 0 bases, leaving 10 bases between the germline ends. CDR3 length: 13 amino acids. Germline CDR1 reads SGHRS; CDR2 reads YFSETQ. The CDR3 is CATSIGSGNTIYF. For the CDR3, the DNA is TGCGCCACTTCGATCGGCTCTGGAAACACCATATATTTT. Full variable domain (remainder filled in from reference TRBV5-1 and TRBJ1-3): KAGVTQTPRYLIKTRGQQVTLSCSPISGHRSVSWYQQTPGQGLQFLFEYFSETQRNKGNFPGRFSGRQFSNSRSEMNVSTLELGDSALYLCATSIGSGNTIYFGEGSWLTVV.

The CDR3 bases are TGTGCCAGCAGCGGGACAGGGGGCTGGGAGCTGTTTTTT. Protein product: CASSGTGGWELFF. This rearrangement joins TRBV2 to TRBJ2-2, with 12 positions matching TRBD1. The trim removed 6 bases at V and 9 bases at J, leaving 2 bases unmatched. The CDR3 is made up of 13 amino acids. Germline CDR1 and CDR2: SNHLY and FYNNEI.

The rearrangement joins TRBV6-5 to TRBJ1-2; possible D gene TRBD1, 6 bases. Germline V gives CDR1 MNHEY, CDR2 SVGAGI. There are 13 residues in the CDR3. Between the trimmed V and J ends, which lost 2 bases and 8 bases, there was a span of 12 bases. CDR3 in amino acids: CASSYDGGAGYTF. CDR3 DNA: TGTGCCAGCAGTTACGACGGGGGCGCCGGCTACACCTTC.

The V gene is TRBV5-1, the J gene TRBJ2-5; possible D gene TRBD1, 5 bases. The CDR3 totals 13 residues. V was clipped by 1 base and J by 3 bases, with 7 bases between them. Germline CDR1 SGHRS, CDR2 YFSETQ. CDR3 nucleotides: TGCGCCAGCAGCTTGCAGGGCGAAGAGACCCAGTACTTC. Translation: CASSLQGEETQYF.

This chain joins TRBV10-3 and TRBJ2-7; D remains unclear. Germline CDR1 is ENHRY and CDR2 is SYGVKD. V was trimmed by 2 bases and J by 3 bases, leaving 5 bases between them. The CDR3 extends over 12 amino acids. This CDR3 is CAISELNYEQYF. In DNA form, the CDR3 reads TGTGCCATCAGTGAGCTAAACTACGAGCAGTACTTC.

This rearrangement joins TRBV4-1 to TRBJ2-3; a possible D gene is TRBD1 (5 bases). The CDR3 consists of 15 residues. The germline V gene encodes CDR1 MGHRA and CDR2 YSYEKL. The V end was cut by 0 bases, the J end by 8 bases, with 15 bases between. The CDR3 reads CASSQEGLGEGTQYF. The CDR3 DNA is TGCGCCAGCAGCCAAGAAGGCCTAGGGGAAGGTACGCAGTATTTT.

The rearrangement uses TRBV7-9 and TRBJ2-1; no firm D call. The germline V gene encodes CDR1 SEHNR and CDR2 FQNEAQ (reference sequence). This CDR3 contains 11 residues. Trimming stripped 5 bases from V and 10 bases from J, with 9 bases between. CDR3 region: CASSPSIEQFF. The CDR3 nucleotides are TGTGCCAGCAGCCCCTCGATAGAGCAGTTCTTC.

The chain links TRBV20-1 to TRBJ2-5; D unresolved. Germline lookup yields CDR1 DFQATT and CDR2 SNEGSKA (reference sequence). The CDR3 is 10 amino acids. Deletions cut 3 bases from V and 4 bases from J, with 3 bases between. CDR3 residues: CSASLETQYF. In nucleotides, the CDR3 is TGCAGTGCTAGCTTAGAGACCCAGTACTTC.

This clone was found once. This chain connects TRBV6-6 to TRBJ1-1, with TRBD1 as a possible D gene (5 bases). CDR3 length equals 13 residues. CDR1 is MNHNY, CDR2 SVGAGI, per germline (reference sequence). Trimming left V 7 bases short and J 3 bases short, with 12 bases between. This CDR3 is CASMPRDDTEAFF. The CDR3 region has the DNA TGTGCCAGCATGCCCAGGGACGACACTGAAGCTTTCTTT.

The rearrangement links TRBV14 to TRBJ2-5; D possibly uses TRBD1 or TRBD2 (5 bases each). CDR1 is SGHDN and CDR2 is FVKESK in the germline V gene. The CDR3 totals 11 residues. The V end was cut by 1 base, the J end by 10 bases, with 7 bases between. The CDR3 DNA reads as TGTGCCAGCAGCCAAGGTGGGGGCCAGTACTTC. It yields the protein CASSQGGGQYF.

The rearrangement uses TRBV9 and TRBJ2-1; D is possibly TRBD1 or TRBD2 (6 bases each). Between the trimmed V and J ends, which lost 1 base and 2 bases, there was a span of 10 bases. In germline, CDR1 is SGDLS, CDR2 YYNGEE. This CDR3 has 15 residues. Written as DNA, the CDR3 is TGTGCCAGCAGCGTATTAGGGGGGACCTACAATGAGCAGTTCTTC. This codes for CASSVLGGTYNEQFF. The complete variable domain, with remaining parts taken from reference TRBV9 and TRBJ2-1, reads DSGVTQTPKHLITATGQRVTLRCSPRSGDLSVYWYQQSLDQGLQFLIQYYNGEERAKGNILERFSAQQFPDLHSELNLSSLELGDSALYFCASSVLGGTYNEQFFGPGTRLTVL.

The CDR3, as DNA: TGTGCCAGCTCAAGGGGGGCTAGCGGGAATGAGCAGTTCTTC. It yields the protein CASSRGASGNEQFF. V usage is TRBV5-4 and J usage is TRBJ2-1, with 8 bases matching TRBD2. Germline V gene data show CDR1 as SGHNT and CDR2 as YYREEE (reference sequence). The CDR3 length is 14 residues. Unmatched junction bases numbered 10, after V lost 7 bases and J lost 7 bases. Full variable domain (missing parts from reference TRBV5-4 and TRBJ2-1): ETGVTQSPTHLIKTRGQQVTLRCSSQSGHNTVSWYQQALGQGPQFIFQYYREEENGRGNFPPRFSGLQFPNYSSELNVNALELDDSALYLCASSRGASGNEQFFGPGTRLTVL.

V and J are TRBV5-1 and TRBJ1-3, with unresolved D. Germline V gives CDR1 SGHRS, CDR2 YFSETQ. V was trimmed by 2 bases and J by 1 base, leaving 7 bases between them. This CDR3 contains 14 residues. The CDR3: CASSFEGSGNTIYF. CDR3 in DNA: TGCGCCAGCAGCTTTGAAGGGTCTGGAAACACCATATATTTT.